The 20 T cell receptor beta chains in this list originate from one sample, sequenced in a study of cytomegalovirus exposure and HLA in healthy donors. The PCR had 60 Vbeta and 13 Jbeta primers. Profiled with immunoSEQ multiplex PCR; TCRdb holds only in-frame clones, not every one. The sample holds some 190,000 clones; around four fifths are singletons and the top ten take less than 2%. The sample comprised PBMCs. Source of these receptors: a woman younger than 45 in good health and CMV-seronegative.

This clone was recorded a few times. This rearrangement joins TRBV4-2 to TRBJ1-2; 8 bases match TRBD1. V lost 3 bases, J lost 10 bases, and 10 bases stayed unmatched. CDR3 length equals 14 residues. Germline CDR1 LGHNA, CDR2 YNFKEQ. CDR3 protein: CASSHSPGQASYTF. The CDR3 nucleotides are TGTGCCAGCAGCCACTCACCGGGACAGGCGTCCTACACCTTC.

This clone was seen once. The rearrangement joins TRBV18 to TRBJ1-1; D ambiguous. CDR1 and CDR2 (germline): KGHSH, LQKENI. CDR3 length: 12 residues. Trimming stripped 3 bases from V and 5 bases from J, with 7 bases between. DNA of the CDR3: TGTGCCAGCTCACCGGGCGTAACTGAAGCTTTCTTT. It translates to CASSPGVTEAFF.

This clone was picked up one time. The chain combines TRBV2 with TRBJ2-5, with 10 positions matching TRBD2. V dropped 5 bases and J dropped 2; count of bases not matched to a gene: 8. This CDR3 contains 16 residues. The germline V gene has CDR1 SNHLY and CDR2 FYNNEI. The CDR3 loop reads CASSPRASGGQETQYF. The CDR3 nucleotides are TGTGCCAGCAGTCCTCGGGCTAGCGGGGGACAAGAGACCCAGTACTTC.

The J gene is TRBJ2-5, the V gene TRBV6-5, with D possibly matching TRBD2 (5 bases). The V and J ends lost 11 bases and 11 bases respectively, with 12 bases between them. The germline CDR1 and CDR2 sequences are MNHEY and SVGAGI. The CDR3 has 9 residues. This chain's CDR3 is CALTWEQYF. The CDR3 DNA sequence: TGTGCCCTAACTTGGGAGCAGTACTTC.

The chain uses TRBV6-1 and TRBJ1-2; 7 bases fit TRBD1. This CDR3 has 13 residues. The J segment lost 4 bases and the V segment lost 7 bases, leaving 6 bases of the junction unmatched. CDR1 MNHNS and CDR2 SASEGT come from the germline V gene. Here the CDR3 reads CASNRGRGYGYTF. As DNA, the CDR3 is TGTGCCAGCAATAGGGGGCGAGGCTATGGCTACACCTTC.

The chain is built from TRBV2 and TRBJ1-1, with no clear D. CDR1 SNHLY and CDR2 FYNNEI come from the germline V gene. There are 13 residues in the CDR3. Trimming took 6 bases from V and 5 from J, leaving 13 bases between them. The CDR3 coding sequence is TGTGCCAGCAGATACCGACCCGGGACTGAAGCTTTCTTT. Its translation: CASRYRPGTEAFF.

The chain joins TRBV30 to TRBJ1-2; 8 positions match TRBD1. Germline assignment: CDR1 GTSNPN and CDR2 SVGIG (reference sequence). CDR3 length equals 13 residues. With V trimmed by 2 bases and J by 4 bases, 3 bases remained unmatched. DNA for the CDR3: TGTGCCTGGAGTCGGACAGGGATCTATGGCTACACCTTC. This encodes CAWSRTGIYGYTF.

The chain combines TRBV29-1 with TRBJ1-2, with D possibly TRBD1 on 6 matching bases. Germline V lookup: CDR1 SQVTM, CDR2 ANQGSEA. V was clipped by 4 bases and J by 2 bases, with 14 bases between them. The CDR3 totals 14 residues. CDR3 residues: CSVVRSQGNYGYTF. In DNA, the CDR3 is TGCAGCGTTGTCAGGTCCCAGGGGAACTATGGCTACACCTTC. Complete variable domain (other parts from reference TRBV29-1 and TRBJ1-2): SAVISQKPSRDICQRGTSLTIQCQVDSQVTMMFWYRQQPGQSLTLIATANQGSEATYESGFVIDKFPISRPNLTFSTLTVSNMSPEDSSIYLCSVVRSQGNYGYTFGSGTRLTVV.

The rearrangement links TRBV4-3 to TRBJ1-6; D remains ambiguous. V was trimmed by 4 bases and J by 7 bases, leaving 8 bases between them. The germline V gene has CDR1 LGHNA and CDR2 YSLEER. The CDR3 has 13 amino acids. CDR3 residues: CASSPNQNSPLHF. The CDR3 coding sequence is TGCGCCAGCAGCCCAAATCAGAATTCACCCCTCCACTTT.

In the case of this clone: The same CDR3 can be traced to other DNA sequences in this sample. CDR3 DNA: TGTGCCAGTAGTATAGGGACTAGCACAGATACGCAGTATTTT. Its translation: CASSIGTSTDTQYF. The V and J genes are TRBV19 and TRBJ2-3; possibly TRBD2 for D (5 bases). From germline, CDR1 is LNHDA and CDR2 SQIVND (reference sequence). Trimming pared 1 base from V and 0 bases from J, leaving 5 bases between. The CDR3 contains 14 residues.

The J gene is TRBJ2-1, the V gene TRBV5-4; tentative D call: TRBD2 (5 bases). The germline V gene encodes CDR1 SGHNT and CDR2 YYREEE (reference sequence). The V and J ends lost 0 bases and 4 bases respectively, with 11 bases between them. The CDR3 consists of 15 residues. The DNA of the CDR3 is TGTGCCAGCAGCTTGGATCCCCGGGATTACAATGAGCAGTTCTTC. It specifies CASSLDPRDYNEQFF.

J is TRBJ1-1 and V is TRBV10-2; D not certain. CDR1 and CDR2 from the germline V gene are WSHSY and SAAADI. The length of the CDR3 is 15 residues. Trimming left V 2 bases short and J 4 bases short, with 14 bases between. Written as DNA, the CDR3 is TGCGCCAGCAGTGAGCCGGGAGGGAGTCCCACTGAAGCTTTCTTT. Translated: CASSEPGGSPTEAFF.

This clone was counted between two and nine times. This chain links TRBV10-1 with TRBJ1-2, with 7 bases aligning to TRBD1. This CDR3 contains 12 residues. Germline V gene lookup returns CDR1 WNHNN and CDR2 SYGVQD (reference sequence). V was pared by 10 bases and J by 5 bases, with 7 bases of the junction left unmatched. DNA of the CDR3: TGCGCCACCATGGACAGGATATATGGCTACACCTTC. Its protein product is CATMDRIYGYTF.

The V call is TRBV6-1, the J call TRBJ1-2; D uncertain. Per the germline V gene, CDR1 is MNHNS and CDR2 is SASEGT. This CDR3 spans 14 amino acids. V dropped 4 bases and J dropped 4 bases, with 13 bases sitting between them. Here the CDR3 DNA reads TGTGCCAGCAGTGTGACCCTGGGAGGCTATGGCTACACCTTC. Translating gives CASSVTLGGYGYTF.

The chain combines TRBV7-8 with TRBJ1-1, with TRBD1 as a possible D gene (5 bases). V was trimmed by 5 bases and J by 0 bases, leaving 10 bases between them. Germline loops: CDR1 SGHVS, CDR2 FQNEAQ. This CDR3 is built from 14 residues. For the CDR3, the DNA is TGTGCCAGCAGCCGGACAATCATGAACACTGAAGCTTTCTTT. It codes for CASSRTIMNTEAFF.

The chain couples TRBV6-1 to TRBJ1-2; 7 nucleotides align to TRBD1. Trimming at V came to 4 bases and at J to 7 bases, leaving 6 bases not matched to a gene. This CDR3 region has 13 residues. The germline V gene encodes CDR1 MNHNS and CDR2 SASEGT. CDR3 sequence: CASSVEGASGYTF. The DNA of the CDR3 is TGTGCCAGCAGTGTTGAGGGGGCGAGTGGCTACACCTTC.

V usage is TRBV6-1 and J usage is TRBJ2-3; 16 nucleotides agree with TRBD2. CDR3 size: 18 residues. V dropped 4 bases and J dropped 0; count of bases not matched to a gene: 4. The V gene's germline CDR1 is MNHNS and CDR2 SASEGT. CDR3 DNA: TGTGCCAGCAGTGCAGGGACTAGCGGGGGGGTAAGCACAGATACGCAGTATTTT. As protein: CASSAGTSGGVSTDTQYF.

The chain couples TRBV6-1 to TRBJ1-3; D is undetermined. CDR3 length: 11 residues. Trimming left V 10 bases short and J 4 bases short, with 8 bases between. Germline V gene data show CDR1 as MNHNS and CDR2 as SASEGT. The chain's CDR3 is CATEQGNTIYF. The CDR3 bases are TGTGCCACCGAACAGGGAAACACCATATATTTT.

The chain links TRBV28 to TRBJ1-2; TRBD1 might be the D (6 bases). V was shortened by 9 bases and J by 1 base, with 21 bases between the two germline ends. The V gene's germline CDR1 is MDHEN and CDR2 SYDVKM. The CDR3 runs 16 residues. DNA of the CDR3: TGTGCCAGTTCTGGAAGGGGGTACCCGTATAACTATGGCTACACCTTC. It encodes CASSGRGYPYNYGYTF.

The chain employs TRBV7-3 and TRBJ2-6; D is possibly TRBD2 (5 bases). Trimming cost V 2 bases and J 0 bases, with 11 bases left between them. The germline CDR1 and CDR2 sequences are SGHTA and FQGTGA. The CDR3 length is 17 residues. CDR3 in amino acids: CASSLRGAGSGANVLTF. CDR3 in DNA: TGTGCCAGCAGCTTACGGGGTGCGGGCTCTGGGGCCAACGTCCTGACTTTC.